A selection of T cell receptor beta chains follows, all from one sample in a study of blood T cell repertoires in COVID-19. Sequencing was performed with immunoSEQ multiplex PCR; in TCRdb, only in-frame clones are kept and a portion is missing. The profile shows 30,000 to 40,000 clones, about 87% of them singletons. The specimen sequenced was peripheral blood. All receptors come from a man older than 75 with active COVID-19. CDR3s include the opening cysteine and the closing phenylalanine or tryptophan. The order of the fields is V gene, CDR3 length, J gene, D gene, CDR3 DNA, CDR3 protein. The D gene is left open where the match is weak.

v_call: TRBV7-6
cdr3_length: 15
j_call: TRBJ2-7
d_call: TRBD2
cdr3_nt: TGTGCCAGCAGCTTGACTAGCGGGGGCGCATACGAGCAGTACTTC
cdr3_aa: CASSLTSGGAYEQYF

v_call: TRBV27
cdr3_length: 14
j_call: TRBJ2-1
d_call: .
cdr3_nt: TGTGCCAGCAGTTTATGGACATCAAACAATGAGCAGTTCTTC
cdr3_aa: CASSLWTSNNEQFF

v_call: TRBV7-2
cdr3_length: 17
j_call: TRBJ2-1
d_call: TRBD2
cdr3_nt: TGTGCCAGCACCGAAAGGGCTAGCGGGACCTATCGGAATGAGCAGTTCTTC
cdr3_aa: CASTERASGTYRNEQFF

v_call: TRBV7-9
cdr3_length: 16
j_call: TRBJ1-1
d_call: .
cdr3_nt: TGTGCCAGCAGCCCTCCGGGGGGGAGGGGAGCGTCTGAAGCTTTCTTT
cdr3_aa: CASSPPGGRGASEAFF

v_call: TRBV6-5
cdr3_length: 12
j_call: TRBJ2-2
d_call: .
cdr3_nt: TGTGCCAGCCGGCGGGACACCGGGGAGCTGTTTTTT
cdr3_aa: CASRRDTGELFF

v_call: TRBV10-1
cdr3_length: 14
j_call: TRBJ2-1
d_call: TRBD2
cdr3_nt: TGCGCCAGCAGTGGGGGACTAGTGCCCAATGAGCAGTTCTTC
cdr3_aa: CASSGGLVPNEQFF

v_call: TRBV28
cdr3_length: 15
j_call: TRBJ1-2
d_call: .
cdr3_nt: TGTGCCAGCAGTCCTGGGGGGGAAGCCATCTATGGCTACACCTTC
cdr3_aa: CASSPGGEAIYGYTF

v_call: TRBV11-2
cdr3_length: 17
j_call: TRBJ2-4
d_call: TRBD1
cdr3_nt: TGTGCCAGCAGCTTAGGGGTAGGGGGCGGGTCCAAAAACATTCAGTACTTC
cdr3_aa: CASSLGVGGGSKNIQYF

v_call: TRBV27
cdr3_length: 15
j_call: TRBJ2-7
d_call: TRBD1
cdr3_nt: TGTGCCAGCAGTTCCTTAGAGACAGGGTGGCACGAGCAGTACTTC
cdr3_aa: CASSSLETGWHEQYF

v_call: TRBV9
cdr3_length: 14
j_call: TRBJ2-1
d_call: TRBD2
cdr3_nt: TGTGCCAGCAGCGTAGGCGGGGGGTACAATGAGCAGTTCTTC
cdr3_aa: CASSVGGGYNEQFF

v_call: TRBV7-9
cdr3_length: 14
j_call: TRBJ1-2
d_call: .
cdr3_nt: TGTGCCAGCAGCTCATTGACTTTTAACTATGGCTACACCTTC
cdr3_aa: CASSSLTFNYGYTF

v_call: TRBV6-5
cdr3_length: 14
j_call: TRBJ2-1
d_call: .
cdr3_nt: TGTGCCAGCAGGACTCTTAGCTCCTACAATGAGCAGTTCTTC
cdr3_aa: CASRTLSSYNEQFF

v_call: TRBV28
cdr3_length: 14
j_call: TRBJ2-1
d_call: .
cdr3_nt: TGTGCCAGCGGGGCCGGGAGCACCTACAATGAGCAGTTCTTC
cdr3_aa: CASGAGSTYNEQFF